The 11 T cell receptor beta chains given below trace back to one sample, sequenced in a study of human T cells and chemical hapten exposure. Sample time point: patch test 1, 2 weeks after DPC sensitization. Treatment: therapeutic diphenylcyclopropenone sensitization with weekly scalp DPC. TCRdb re-analysed the RACE reads in MiXCR, keeping a single row per CDR3 protein. The sample gives 150,000 to 200,000 distinct CDR3 sequences, around 15% of which show up once; about 1.7% is in the top ten. The sample here was whole blood, taken in connection with sensitization to the hapten diphenylcyclopropenone (DPC). These receptors originate from a woman aged 25 to 39 with alopecia areata. Some clones in this sample may be carry-over from other donors' samples.

This chain joins TRBV5-1 and TRBJ1-1; TRBD1 agrees at 7 bases. Germline-derived CDR1 and CDR2 are SGHRS and YFSETQ. V was pared by 4 bases and J by 7 bases, with 13 bases of the junction left unmatched. The CDR3 is 15 amino acids. CDR3: CASSPGQPLGNEAFF. DNA for the CDR3: TGCGCCAGCAGCCCGGGACAGCCTCTCGGCAATGAAGCTTTCTTT. Drawing the rest from reference TRBV5-1 and TRBJ1-1, the complete variable domain is KAGVTQTPRYLIKTRGQQVTLSCSPISGHRSVSWYQQTPGQGLQFLFEYFSETQRNKGNFPGRFSGRQFSNSRSEMNVSTLELGDSALYLCASSPGQPLGNEAFFGQGTRLTVV.

The V call is TRBV7-3, the J call TRBJ2-2; TRBD1 matches at 8 bases. CDR1 is SGHTA, CDR2 FQGTGA, per germline. The CDR3 runs 15 residues. J was trimmed by 6 bases and V by 8 bases; bases with no gene match: 11. CDR3: CASRKAGGLPGELFF. CDR3 DNA sequence: TGTGCCAGCCGAAAGGCAGGGGGCCTTCCCGGGGAGCTGTTTTTT. Looking up the rest from reference TRBV7-3 and TRBJ2-2 gives the full variable domain: GAGVSQTPSNKVTEKGKYVELRCDPISGHTALYWYRQSLGQGPEFLIYFQGTGAADDSGLPNDRFFAVRPEGSVSTLKIQRTERGDSAVYLCASRKAGGLPGELFFGEGSRLTVL.

This clonotype was seen a handful of times. This rearrangement joins TRBV3-1 to TRBJ1-5; possibly TRBD1 for D (5 bases). With 1 base removed from V and 1 base from J, the gap between germline ends came to 11 bases. Germline CDR1 reads LGHDT; CDR2 reads YNNKEL (reference sequence). The CDR3 length is 16 residues. The CDR3 sequence is CASSQGSGLSNQPQHF. The CDR3 nucleotides are TGTGCCAGCAGCCAAGGTTCAGGGCTAAGCAATCAGCCCCAGCATTTT.

This clonotype has more than one count but fewer than ten. This CDR3 is CASSESSSGVPYEQYF. Here the CDR3 DNA reads TGTGCCAGCAGTGAATCTTCTAGCGGGGTCCCCTACGAGCAGTACTTC. The chain carries TRBV25-1 and TRBJ2-7; 9 nucleotides match TRBD2. This CDR3 contains 16 residues. The V segment lost 1 base and the J segment 2 bases; nucleotides outside the gene matches: 6. Germline CDR1 MGHDK, CDR2 SYGVNS.

This clonotype came up many times. The CDR3 is CASNDGSLYSNQPQHF. The CDR3 bases are TGTGCCAGCAACGACGGATCCTTGTATAGCAATCAGCCCCAGCATTTT. The V and J genes are TRBV28 and TRBJ1-5; D gene uncertain. The germline gives CDR1 MDHEN, CDR2 SYDVKM. Trimming removed 7 bases at V and 0 bases at J, with 16 bases between. This CDR3 has 16 amino acids.

This clonotype was observed at least ten times. The CDR3 DNA follows: TGTGCCAGCAGTCCCGGGACTGCCTCCTACGAGCAGTACTTC. The encoded protein is CASSPGTASYEQYF. The rearrangement joins TRBV18 to TRBJ2-7, with D perhaps TRBD2 (6 bases). This CDR3 is built from 14 residues. Germline CDR1 KGHSH, CDR2 LQKENI. V lost 8 bases and J 0 bases, leaving 14 bases between the germline ends. Looking up the rest from reference TRBV18 and TRBJ2-7 gives the full variable domain: NAGVMQNPRHLVRRRGQEARLRCSPMKGHSHVYWYRQLPEEGLKFMVYLQKENIIDESGMPKERFSAEFPKEGPSILRIQQVVRGDSAAYFCASSPGTASYEQYFGPGTRLTVT.

The J gene is TRBJ2-2, the V gene TRBV12-3 or TRBV12-4, with 10 bases identical to TRBD2. The V and J ends lost 4 bases and 7 bases, in that order; junction bases with no gene match: 6. The CDR3 extends over 15 amino acids. The CDR3: CASSSSGGAHGELFF. The CDR3 bases are TGTGCCAGCAGTTCTAGCGGGGGTGCGCACGGGGAGCTGTTTTTT.

This clonotype was observed a few times. The chain couples TRBV18 to TRBJ1-2; tentative D call: TRBD1 (5 bases). This CDR3 is 15 amino acids long. Germline-derived CDR1 and CDR2 are KGHSH and LQKENI. Trimming left V 3 bases short and J 1 base short, with 12 bases between. As DNA, the CDR3 is TGTGCCAGCTCACCCGCAGGGATCTTTAACTATGGCTACACCTTC. The encoded protein is CASSPAGIFNYGYTF.

The rearrangement links TRBV29-1 to TRBJ1-1; TRBD1 might be the D (6 bases). Trimming stripped 6 bases from V and 4 bases from J, with 15 bases between. CDR3 length: 13 amino acids. Germline V gene data show CDR1 as SQVTM and CDR2 as ANQGSEA. CDR3 DNA sequence: TGCAGCGTAACGGGACAATTGGGCACTGAAGCTTTCTTT. It translates to CSVTGQLGTEAFF.

The rearrangement uses TRBV28 and TRBJ1-1, with D possibly being TRBD1 (5 bases). V was clipped by 7 bases and J by 1 base, with 13 bases between them. CDR3 size: 14 residues. Germline V gives CDR1 MDHEN, CDR2 SYDVKM. The CDR3 DNA sequence: TGTGCCAGCACCGGTGGGGGACGGAACACTGAAGCTTTCTTT. Translation gives CASTGGGRNTEAFF.

The chain has TRBV12-3 or TRBV12-4 and TRBJ2-1; 15 nucleotides agree with TRBD2. This CDR3 contains 17 residues. V shed 5 bases, J shed 8 bases, and the junction held 10 bases outside the gene matches. The CDR3 DNA reads as TGTGCCAGCAGTCCCGGGACTAGCGGGGGGCCACCCGATGAGCAGTTCTTC. Translating it yields CASSPGTSGGPPDEQFF.